This T cell receptor beta chain derives from a study of shared clonotypes between healthy human individuals. General study points: Clonotype sharing across a few donors was observed for around 4.8% of naive CD4 clonotypes. With few donors, the genetic and exposure-history diversity represented was limited.

CD4+ cell separation produced CD45RA+ naive and CD45RA-negative memory subsets. Concerning this clone itself: The antigen remains undetermined.

The germline gives CDR1 SGHVS, CDR2 FNYEAQ. The CDR3 loop spans 20 amino acids. V was pared by 5 bases and J by 0 bases, with 15 bases of the junction left unmatched. Profiled with immunoSEQ multiplex PCR; TCRdb holds only in-frame clones, not every one. The sample gives about 1 million clones, around 76% of which show up once; 1.4% is in the top ten. This clonotype was obtained from a man aged 18 to 30 in good health. The rearrangement joins TRBV7-6 to TRBJ2-1; 11 bases line up with TRBD2. Sequenced: memory CD4+ T cells sorted from blood. Subset of the sample: CD45RA-negative fraction. DNA of the CDR3: TGTGCCAGCAGCCCTGGACTAGCGGGTTATAACAGTAGCTCCTACAATGAGCAGTTCTTC. It encodes CASSPGLAGYNSSSYNEQFF.